These T cell receptor beta chains were read from a single sample in a study of memory CD4+ T cells and cytomegalovirus serostatus. Here immunoSEQ multiplex PCR was the method, and the copy in TCRdb shows in-frame clones only, minus some. Of roughly 76,000 clones in the sample, about 73% are singletons; the top ten hold just over 2.5%. The sample consisted of memory CD4+ T cells from blood. The receptors come from an adult in good health and CMV-seropositive. The conserved cysteine and the conserved F or W are not part of the CDR3 here. The D gene is left open where the match is weak. For some rows the clone size is stated as once, few or many, or as a class when expanded; others skip it.

cdr3_length	j_call	v_call	d_call	clone_size	cdr3_aa
12	TRBJ2-5	TRBV7-7	TRBD2	NA	ASSLAGSKETQY
12	TRBJ1-1	TRBV7-9	TRBD1	few	ASSRQGLDVEAF
15	TRBJ2-6	TRBV5-1	TRBD1	NA	ASSRGQDPSGANVLT
9	TRBJ2-5	TRBV30	NA	NA	AWRMVETQY
9	TRBJ1-1	TRBV28	NA	NA	ASLENTEAF
12	TRBJ2-2	TRBV18	NA	NA	ASSPQTATGELF
16	TRBJ2-5	TRBV5-4	NA	NA	ASSSGRMAGRSQETQY
14	TRBJ2-3	TRBV7-6	NA	NA	ASSLGTAGNGDTQY
12	TRBJ1-5	TRBV6-5	NA	NA	ASSSQGGNQPQH
11	TRBJ1-4	TRBV6-4	NA	NA	ASSEQGGEKLF
11	TRBJ2-5	TRBV2	NA	once	ASSGNLRETQY
10	TRBJ2-1	TRBV11-3	TRBD2	NA	ASGSSYNEQF
13	TRBJ2-1	TRBV6-4	TRBD1	NA	ASSISQGDYNEQF
12	TRBJ2-3	TRBV5-4	NA	NA	ASSLVGGPRTQY
11	TRBJ2-7	TRBV6-1	NA	NA	ASSAEAGREQY
13	TRBJ1-1	TRBV28	NA	NA	ASSLGRRGTTEAF
10	TRBJ1-5	TRBV6-5	NA	NA	ASSRGGWPQH
13	TRBJ2-1	TRBV5-1	NA	NA	ASSLRAPGKNEQF
11	TRBJ1-1	TRBV5-1	NA	NA	ASTIGGGTEAF
12	TRBJ1-3	TRBV2	NA	once	ASSDNRAGNTIY
13	TRBJ1-1	TRBV2	TRBD1	NA	ASRSPRQGFTEAF
9	TRBJ2-3	TRBV20-1	TRBD1	NA	RSGTGNTQY
14	TRBJ2-5	TRBV6-1	NA	NA	ASSDTPAVSQETQY